The entry below describes one TCR beta chain. This entry comes from a study of CD8 T cells in Susac syndrome. The germline gives CDR1 SNHLY, CDR2 FYNNEI. The CDR3 runs to 13 residues. V was clipped by 5 bases and J by 4 bases, with 11 bases between them. RNA was extracted with the RNeasy kit, and a quantity of 0.5 to 1 ug was reverse transcribed using random hexamers. Amplification of the TCR beta CDR3 was carried out by immunoSEQ multiplex PCR, which spanned a total of 54 Vbeta and 13 Jbeta segments. TCRdb analysed the immunoSEQ multiplex PCR reads with MiXCR anew, one entry per CDR3 protein. The data show about 120,000 distinct CDR3 sequences, 80% to 95% seen once. CD8+ and CD4+ T cells from blood underwent TCR beta sequencing, which was carried out in a high-throughput format.

Sequencing was done on a sample of CD4+ T cells from PBMCs. The TCR originated in a human donor in good health. The chain employs TRBV2 and TRBJ1-2; D gene ambiguous. The CDR3 sequence is CASSKDGIYGYTF. CDR3 bases: TGTGCCAGCAGTAAGGACGGGATCTATGGCTACACCTTC.